This TCR beta chain was sequenced in a study of tissue T cells after allogeneic stem cell transplantation (dated by TCRdb to the early 2020s). As for the study more broadly: Six to eight adult allo-HCT recipients with steroid-refractory GVHD were prospectively enrolled in a research-autopsy study over a roughly three-year period. Every GVHD patient got a graft from a donor, with four grafts unmodified and three CD34-selected to deplete T cells. All GVHD patients had gastrointestinal GVHD and received several lines of GVHD-directed therapy; several also had skin involvement. For viably preserved blood and marrow, CD3+ T cells were flow-sorted when cell numbers permitted, and smaller samples went directly to DNA extraction. The study profiled TCR beta repertoires across many tissues from research autopsies of patients with and without GVHD, plus mouse models of GVHD. The human arm was a prospective observational study without blinding or randomization.

Library method: the immunoSEQ multiplex PCR assay. TCRbeta CDR3 sequencing was done by Adaptive Biotechnologies at survey depth, reporting CDR3 sequences, V/J genes, productive frequency and template counts. TCR beta CDR3 regions were amplified from genomic DNA rather than RNA. The original pipeline was this. Pairwise repertoire overlap between tissues was quantified with Jensen-Shannon divergence, where 1 means complete divergence and 0 identical. Tissues were clustered by single-linkage agglomerative hierarchical clustering of pairwise JSD values, and the clustering results were displayed as dendrograms. GLIPH2 was run on all patient samples with simulation_depth 1000, kmer_min_depth 3, cdr3_length_cutoff 8, keeping groups with more than two unique CDR3s. A standardized tissue-overlap score was generated by extrapolating Jaccard GLIPH-group overlap across patients to a standard repertoire size of 1000 clones. Linear mixed-effect models, with tissue as a fixed effect and individual as a random effect, were used to test how diversity related to clinical or experimental variables. Drawn from immuneACCESS, this table holds only the in-frame rearrangements with V and J called that TCRdb kept. Clones are partly lost; checked studies trace under half to an unresolved V gene and leave the rest unexplained. From that table come the V and J calls and clone size; the DNA was used to work out D and trimming. The sample table records more than 20,000 clones; roughly nine tenths of these occur just once. The ten top clones hold more than 1.5% of the sample.

Points the paper makes about the study in general: The study did not determine which tissue TCRs were alloreactive or antigen-specific, and some clones might have been persisting host cells. Blood and spleen T cells captured only a limited portion of the TCR repertoire detected in tissues, in both patients and mice. The patient cohort was small and varied clinically, and sampling depth was recognized as a limitation. Only a few T cell clones appeared in more than one patient, yet motif-based clustering showed tissue-specific repertoire signatures that were shared between patients. Within patients, how anatomically similar tissues were was a major factor shaping TCR repertoire composition, regardless of disease or transplant status.

Its CDR3 holds 13 amino acids, cysteine through phenylalanine. Just CDR3 DNA is preserved here, 39 bases in frame from base 1. V was cut back by 3 bases and J by 10 bases, leaving a gap of 16 bases between them. This sample's time point label indicates: recipient (host-origin) PBMCs collected before allo-HCT. Notes on this clone: The specificity of this receptor is unknown. Base qualities are missing; no much larger clone stands one base away.

This sequence was found in a male donor aged 60 or over who later had graft-versus-host disease after an allogeneic stem cell transplant. The sample here was blood, taken before transplantation. The rearranged segments are TRBV5-3 and TRBJ1-1; TRBD1 is possibly the D segment (6 matching bases). TRBV5-3 is filed as an ORF, its function uncertain. The DNA reads TGTGCCAGAAGCTCTGACGTGGACAGTGGAGCTTTCTTT. Its amino acids are CARSSDVDSGAFF.